A selection of T cell receptor beta chains follows, all from one sample in a study of HIV-infected patients and healthy controls. TCRdb reanalysed the 5' RACE reads using MiXCR and keeps one entry per CDR3 protein. The sample contains about 10,000 distinct CDR3 sequences, approximately 8% of which appear only once. Sequences were obtained from blood. The receptors were gathered from an adult in good health. CDR3s include the opening cysteine and the closing phenylalanine or tryptophan. A D gene is named only where the DNA matches it firmly. Where a row states a size, it is once, few, many or the class of an expanded clone; other rows omit it.

v_call	j_call	clone_size	d_call	cdr3_aa	cdr3_nt
TRBV7-9	TRBJ1-5	many	TRBD1	CASSLGQGYSNQPQHF	TGTGCCAGCAGCTTAGGACAGGGTTATAGCAATCAGCCCCAGCATTTT
TRBV11-2	TRBJ2-3	once	TRBD1	CASSDRGRTDTQYF	TGTGCCAGCAGCGACAGGGGGCGTACAGATACGCAGTATTTT
TRBV3-1	TRBJ1-2	medium-sized	TRBD1	CASSPTGDYGYTF	TGTGCCAGCAGTCCGACAGGGGACTATGGCTACACCTTC
TRBV6-1	TRBJ2-7	medium-sized	.	CASSEALRGYEQYF	TGTGCCAGCAGTGAAGCGCTTCGGGGGTACGAGCAGTACTTC
TRBV6-6	TRBJ1-2	many	TRBD1	CASRSYRGGYTF	TGTGCCAGCAGATCCTACAGGGGAGGCTACACCTTC
TRBV27	TRBJ2-3	medium-sized	.	CASSFRGMADTQYF	TGTGCCAGCAGTTTTAGGGGGATGGCAGATACGCAGTATTTT
TRBV6-5	TRBJ1-4	medium-sized	.	CASRPGGFDEKLFF	TGTGCCAGCAGGCCTGGAGGTTTTGATGAAAAACTGTTTTTT
TRBV3-1	TRBJ2-3	medium-sized	.	CASSQRGQGSTDTQYF	TGTGCCAGCAGCCAAAGGGGCCAGGGAAGCACAGATACGCAGTATTTT
TRBV25-1	TRBJ2-6	few	.	CASSESIPGANVLTF	TGTGCCAGCAGTGAATCCATCCCTGGGGCCAACGTCCTGACTTTC
TRBV4-1	TRBJ2-7	medium-sized	.	CASSQVKPDEQYF	TGCGCCAGCAGCCAAGTGAAACCGGACGAGCAGTACTTC
TRBV30	TRBJ1-5	.	.	CAWSDRSNQPQHF	TGTGCCTGGAGTGACAGAAGCAATCAGCCCCAGCATTTT
TRBV2	TRBJ1-5	many	.	CASRTDTNQPQHF	TGTGCCAGCAGGACCGATACAAATCAGCCCCAGCATTTT
TRBV2	TRBJ1-4	many	.	CASSDFPGGLFF	TGTGCCAGCAGTGATTTCCCCGGGGGACTGTTTTTT
TRBV6-6	TRBJ1-5	medium-sized	.	CASSYGDRYNQPQHF	TGTGCCAGCAGTTACGGGGACCGATACAATCAGCCCCAGCATTTT
TRBV6-5	TRBJ2-5	many	.	CASSYSGAETQYF	TGTGCCAGCAGTTACTCCGGAGCAGAGACCCAGTACTTC
TRBV27	TRBJ1-1	medium-sized	.	CASSSYAGDAFF	TGTGCCAGCAGTTCCTATGCTGGGGACGCTTTCTTT
TRBV25-1	TRBJ1-4	medium-sized	.	CASSDQGFTNEKLFF	TGTGCCAGCAGTGACCAGGGATTTACTAATGAAAAACTGTTTTTT
TRBV28	TRBJ1-5	medium-sized	.	CASSFVRNNQPQHF	TGTGCCAGCAGTTTTGTCAGGAACAATCAGCCCCAGCATTTT